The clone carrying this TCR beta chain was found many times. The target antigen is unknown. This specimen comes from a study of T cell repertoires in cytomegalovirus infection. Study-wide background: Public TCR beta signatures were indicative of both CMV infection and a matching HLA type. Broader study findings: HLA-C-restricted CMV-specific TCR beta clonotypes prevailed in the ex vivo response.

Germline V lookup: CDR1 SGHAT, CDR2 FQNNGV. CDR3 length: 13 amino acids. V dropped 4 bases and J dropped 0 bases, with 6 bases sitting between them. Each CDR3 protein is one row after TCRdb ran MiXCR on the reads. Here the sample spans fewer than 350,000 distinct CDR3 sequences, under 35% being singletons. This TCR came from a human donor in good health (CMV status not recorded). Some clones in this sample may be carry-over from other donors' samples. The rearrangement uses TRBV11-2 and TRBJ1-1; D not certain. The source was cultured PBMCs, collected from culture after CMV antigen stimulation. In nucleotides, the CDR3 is TGTGCCAGCAGCTCGGGAGTGAACACTGAAGCTTTCTTT. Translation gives CASSSGVNTEAFF. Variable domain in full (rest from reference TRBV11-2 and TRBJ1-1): EAGVAQSPRYKIIEKRQSVAFWCNPISGHATLYWYQQILGQGPKLLIQFQNNGVVDDSQLPKDRFSAERLKGVDSTLKIQPAKLEDSAVYLCASSSGVNTEAFFGQGTRLTVV.